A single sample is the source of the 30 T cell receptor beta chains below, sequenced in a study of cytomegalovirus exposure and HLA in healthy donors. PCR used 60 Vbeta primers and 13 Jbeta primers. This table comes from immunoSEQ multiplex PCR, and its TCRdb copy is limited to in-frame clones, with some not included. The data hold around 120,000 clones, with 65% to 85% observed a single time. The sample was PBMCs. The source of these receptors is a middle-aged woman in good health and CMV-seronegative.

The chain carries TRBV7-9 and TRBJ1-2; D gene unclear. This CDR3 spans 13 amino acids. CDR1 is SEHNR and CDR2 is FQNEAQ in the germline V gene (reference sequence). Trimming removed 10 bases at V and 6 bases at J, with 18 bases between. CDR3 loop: CATEYQRLDGYTF. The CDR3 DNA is TGTGCCACCGAATACCAGAGACTGGATGGCTACACCTTC.

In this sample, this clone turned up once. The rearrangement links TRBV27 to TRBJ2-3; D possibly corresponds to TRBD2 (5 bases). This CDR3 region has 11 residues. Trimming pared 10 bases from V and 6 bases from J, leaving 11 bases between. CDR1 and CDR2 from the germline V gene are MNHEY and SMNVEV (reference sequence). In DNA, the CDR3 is TGTGCCACTATCCGCGGGGATACGCAGTATTTT. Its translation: CATIRGDTQYF.

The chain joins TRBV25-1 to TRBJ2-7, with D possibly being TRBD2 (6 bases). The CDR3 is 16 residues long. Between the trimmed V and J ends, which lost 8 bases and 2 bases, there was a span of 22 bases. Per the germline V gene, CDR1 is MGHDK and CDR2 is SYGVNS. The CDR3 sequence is CASGHPTGPGAYEQYF. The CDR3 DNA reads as TGTGCCAGCGGTCACCCCACCGGGCCGGGAGCCTACGAGCAGTACTTC.

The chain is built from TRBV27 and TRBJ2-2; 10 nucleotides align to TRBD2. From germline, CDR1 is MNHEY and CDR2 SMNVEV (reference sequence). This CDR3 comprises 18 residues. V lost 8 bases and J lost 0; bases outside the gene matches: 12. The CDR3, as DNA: TGTGCCAGCTCCCCTGCCGGACTAGCGGACGCGAACACCGGGGAGCTGTTTTTT. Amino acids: CASSPAGLADANTGELFF.

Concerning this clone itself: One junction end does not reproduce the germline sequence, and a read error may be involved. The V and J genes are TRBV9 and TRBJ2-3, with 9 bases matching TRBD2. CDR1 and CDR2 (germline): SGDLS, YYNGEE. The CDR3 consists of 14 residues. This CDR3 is CASSPGLAGEILTF. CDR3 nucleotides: TGTGCCAGCAGCCCGGGGTTAGCGGGAGAGATACTCACTTTT.

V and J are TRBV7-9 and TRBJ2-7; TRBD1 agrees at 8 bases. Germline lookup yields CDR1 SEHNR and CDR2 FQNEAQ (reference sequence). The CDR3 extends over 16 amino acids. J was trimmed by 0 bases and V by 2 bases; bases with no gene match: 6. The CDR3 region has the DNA TGTGCCAGCAGCTTACTAGTGACAGGGGTCTCCTACGAGCAGTACTTC. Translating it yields CASSLLVTGVSYEQYF.

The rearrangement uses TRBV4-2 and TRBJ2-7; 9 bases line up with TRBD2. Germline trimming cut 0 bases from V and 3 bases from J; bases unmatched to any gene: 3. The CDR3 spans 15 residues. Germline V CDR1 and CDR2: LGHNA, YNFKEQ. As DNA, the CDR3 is TGTGCCAGCAGCCAAGAGGCGGGGGGGTTCTACGAGCAGTACTTC. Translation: CASSQEAGGFYEQYF.

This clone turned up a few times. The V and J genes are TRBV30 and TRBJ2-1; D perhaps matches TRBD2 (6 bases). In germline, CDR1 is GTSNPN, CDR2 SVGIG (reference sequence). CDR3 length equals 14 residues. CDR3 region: CVASSESSYNEQFF. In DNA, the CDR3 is TGTGTCGCTTCTAGCGAGAGCTCCTACAATGAGCAGTTCTTC.

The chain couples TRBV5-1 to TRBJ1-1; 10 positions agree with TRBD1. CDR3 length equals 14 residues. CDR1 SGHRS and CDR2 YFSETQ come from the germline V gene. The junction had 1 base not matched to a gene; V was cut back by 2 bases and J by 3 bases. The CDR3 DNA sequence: TGCGCCAGCAGCTTCGGGACAGGGGACACTGAAGCTTTCTTT. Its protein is CASSFGTGDTEAFF.

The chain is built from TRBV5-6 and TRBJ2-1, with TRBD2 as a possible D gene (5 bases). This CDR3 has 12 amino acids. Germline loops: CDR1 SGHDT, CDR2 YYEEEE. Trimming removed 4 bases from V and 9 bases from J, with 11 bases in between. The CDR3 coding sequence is TGTGCCAGCAGCCCGACTATCGGTGAGCAGTTCTTC. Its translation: CASSPTIGEQFF.

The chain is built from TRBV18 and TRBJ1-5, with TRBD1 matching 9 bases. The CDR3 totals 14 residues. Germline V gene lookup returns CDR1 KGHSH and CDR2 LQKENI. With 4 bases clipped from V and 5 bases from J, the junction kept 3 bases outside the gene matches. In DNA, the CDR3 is TGTGCCAGCTCACTTCGGGACAGGGATCAGCCCCAGCATTTT. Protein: CASSLRDRDQPQHF.

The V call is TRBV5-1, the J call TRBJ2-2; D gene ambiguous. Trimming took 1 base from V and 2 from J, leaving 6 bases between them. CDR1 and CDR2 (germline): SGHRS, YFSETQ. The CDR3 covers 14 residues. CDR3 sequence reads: CASSLSPNTGELFF. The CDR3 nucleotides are TGCGCCAGCAGCTTGAGCCCTAACACCGGGGAGCTGTTTTTT.

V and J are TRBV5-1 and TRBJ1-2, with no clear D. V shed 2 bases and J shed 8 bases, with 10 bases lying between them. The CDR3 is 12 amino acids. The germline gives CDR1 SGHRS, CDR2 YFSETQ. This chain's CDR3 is CASSLAGGGYTF. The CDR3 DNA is TGCGCCAGCAGCTTAGCGGGAGGGGGCTACACCTTC.

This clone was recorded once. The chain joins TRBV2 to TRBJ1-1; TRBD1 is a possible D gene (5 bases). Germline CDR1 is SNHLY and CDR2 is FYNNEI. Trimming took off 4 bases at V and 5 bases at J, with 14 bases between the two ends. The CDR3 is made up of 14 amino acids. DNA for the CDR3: TGTGCCAGCAGTGGCAGGGAGGCAAGAACTGAAGCTTTCTTT. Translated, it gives CASSGREARTEAFF.

The CDR3 spells CASSSADSLGYEQYF. CDR3 coding DNA: TGTGCCAGCAGTTCCGCCGACAGTTTGGGGTACGAGCAGTACTTC. The chain joins TRBV28 to TRBJ2-7; D is possibly TRBD1 (5 bases). Germline V gene lookup returns CDR1 MDHEN and CDR2 SYDVKM. V gave up 4 bases and J gave up 4 bases, with 17 bases separating them. The CDR3 is 15 residues long.

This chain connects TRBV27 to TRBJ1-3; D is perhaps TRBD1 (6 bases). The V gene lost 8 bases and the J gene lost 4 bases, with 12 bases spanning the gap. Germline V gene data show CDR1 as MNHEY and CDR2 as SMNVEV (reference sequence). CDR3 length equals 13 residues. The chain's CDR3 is CASSPGGGNTIYF. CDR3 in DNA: TGTGCCAGCTCACCGGGGGGCGGAAACACCATATATTTT.

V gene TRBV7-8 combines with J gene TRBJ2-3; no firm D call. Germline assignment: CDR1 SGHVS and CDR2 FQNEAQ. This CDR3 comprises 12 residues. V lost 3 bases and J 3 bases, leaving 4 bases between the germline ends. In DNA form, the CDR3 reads TGTGCCAGCAGCTTTAGAACAGATACGCAGTATTTT. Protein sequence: CASSFRTDTQYF.

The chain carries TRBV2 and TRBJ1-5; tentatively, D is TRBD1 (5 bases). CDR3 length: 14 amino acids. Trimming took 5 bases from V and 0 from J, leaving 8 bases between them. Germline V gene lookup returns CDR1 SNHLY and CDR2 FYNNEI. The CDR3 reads CASSQGYSNQPQHF. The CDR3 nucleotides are TGTGCCAGCAGTCAGGGATATAGCAATCAGCCCCAGCATTTT. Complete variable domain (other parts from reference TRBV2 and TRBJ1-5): EPEVTQTPSHQVTQMGQEVILRCVPISNHLYFYWYRQILGQKVEFLVSFYNNEISEKSEIFDDQFSVERPDGSNFTLKIRSTKLEDSAMYFCASSQGYSNQPQHFGDGTRLSIL.

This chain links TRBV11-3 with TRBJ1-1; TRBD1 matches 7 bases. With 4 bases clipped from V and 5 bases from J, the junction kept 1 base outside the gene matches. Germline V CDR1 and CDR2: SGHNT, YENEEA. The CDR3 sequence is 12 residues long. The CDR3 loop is CASSSTGTEAFF. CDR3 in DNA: TGTGCCAGCAGCTCGACAGGGACTGAAGCTTTCTTT.

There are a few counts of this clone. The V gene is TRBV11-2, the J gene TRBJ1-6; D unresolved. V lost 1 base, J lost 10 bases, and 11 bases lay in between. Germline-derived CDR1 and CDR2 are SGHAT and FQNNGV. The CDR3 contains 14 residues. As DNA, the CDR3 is TGTGCCAGCAGCTTAGGAGGGTTTGGCTCACCCCTCCACTTT. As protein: CASSLGGFGSPLHF.

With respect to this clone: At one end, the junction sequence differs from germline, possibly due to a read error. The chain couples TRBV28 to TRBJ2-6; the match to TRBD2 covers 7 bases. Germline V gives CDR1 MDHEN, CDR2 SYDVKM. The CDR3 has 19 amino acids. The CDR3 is CASSLPTGRVISGANGLTF. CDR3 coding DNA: TGTGCCAGCAGTTTACCCACGGGGAGGGTGATCTCTGGGGCCAACGGCCTGACTTTC.

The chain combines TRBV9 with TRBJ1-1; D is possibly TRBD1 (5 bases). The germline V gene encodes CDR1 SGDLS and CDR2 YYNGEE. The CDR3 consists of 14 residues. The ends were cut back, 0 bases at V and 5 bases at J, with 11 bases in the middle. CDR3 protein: CASSVDPKGTEAFF. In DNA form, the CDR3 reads TGTGCCAGCAGCGTAGATCCCAAGGGGACTGAAGCTTTCTTT.

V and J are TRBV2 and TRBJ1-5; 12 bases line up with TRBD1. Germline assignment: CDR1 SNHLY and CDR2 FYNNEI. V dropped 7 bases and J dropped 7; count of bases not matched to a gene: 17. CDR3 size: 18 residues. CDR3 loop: CASTGGFAGTGGGQPQHF. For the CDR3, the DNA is TGTGCCAGCACCGGGGGATTTGCCGGGACAGGGGGCGGCCAGCCCCAGCATTTT. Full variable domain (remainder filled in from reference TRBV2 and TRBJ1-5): EPEVTQTPSHQVTQMGQEVILRCVPISNHLYFYWYRQILGQKVEFLVSFYNNEISEKSEIFDDQFSVERPDGSNFTLKIRSTKLEDSAMYFCASTGGFAGTGGGQPQHFGDGTRLSIL.

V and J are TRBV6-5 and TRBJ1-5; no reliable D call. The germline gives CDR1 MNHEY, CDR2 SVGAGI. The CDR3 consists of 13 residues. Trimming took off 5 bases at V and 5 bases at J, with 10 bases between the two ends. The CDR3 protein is CASSETVDQPQHF. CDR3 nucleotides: TGTGCCAGCAGTGAAACGGTAGATCAGCCCCAGCATTTT.

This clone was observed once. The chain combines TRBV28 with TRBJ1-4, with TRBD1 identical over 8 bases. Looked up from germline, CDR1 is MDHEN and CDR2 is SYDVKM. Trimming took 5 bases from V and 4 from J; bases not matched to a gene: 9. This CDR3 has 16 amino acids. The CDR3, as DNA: TGTGCCAGCAGTCAACAGCTCGGACAGGGTAATGAAAAACTGTTTTTT. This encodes CASSQQLGQGNEKLFF.

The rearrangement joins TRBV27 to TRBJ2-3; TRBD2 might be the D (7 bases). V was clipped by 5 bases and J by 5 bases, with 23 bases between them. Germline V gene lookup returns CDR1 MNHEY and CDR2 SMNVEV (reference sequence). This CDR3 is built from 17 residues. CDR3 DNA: TGTGCCAGCAGTCCCGGGCGGGGGCGCCCCGAGGAAGATACGCAGTATTTT. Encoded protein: CASSPGRGRPEEDTQYF.

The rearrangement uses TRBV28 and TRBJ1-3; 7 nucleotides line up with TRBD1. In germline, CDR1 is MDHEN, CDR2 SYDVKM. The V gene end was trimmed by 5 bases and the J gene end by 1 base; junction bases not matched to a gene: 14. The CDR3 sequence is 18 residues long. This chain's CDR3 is CASSPRTGETSSGNTIYF. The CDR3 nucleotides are TGTGCCAGCAGTCCGCGGACAGGCGAGACTTCTTCTGGAAACACCATATATTTT.

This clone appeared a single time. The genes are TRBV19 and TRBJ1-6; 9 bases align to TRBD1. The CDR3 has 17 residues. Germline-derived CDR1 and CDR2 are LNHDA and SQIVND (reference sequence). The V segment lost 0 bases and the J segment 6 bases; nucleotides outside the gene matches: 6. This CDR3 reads CASSIDPGTGSNSPLHF. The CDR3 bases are TGTGCCAGTAGTATAGATCCGGGGACAGGGTCTAATTCACCCCTCCACTTT.

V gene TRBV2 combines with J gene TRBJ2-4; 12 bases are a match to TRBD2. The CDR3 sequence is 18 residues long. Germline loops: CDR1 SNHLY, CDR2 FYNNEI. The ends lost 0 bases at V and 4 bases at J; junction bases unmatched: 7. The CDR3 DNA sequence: TGTGCCAGCAGTGAAGCGGGGGACGGACTAGCGGGAAAAAACATTCAGTACTTC. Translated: CASSEAGDGLAGKNIQYF.

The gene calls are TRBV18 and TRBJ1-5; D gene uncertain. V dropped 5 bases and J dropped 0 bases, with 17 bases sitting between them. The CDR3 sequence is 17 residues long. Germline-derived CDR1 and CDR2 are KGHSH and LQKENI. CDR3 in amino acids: CASSKEARGYSNQPQHF. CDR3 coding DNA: TGTGCCAGCTCAAAAGAAGCTCGGGGATATAGCAATCAGCCCCAGCATTTT.